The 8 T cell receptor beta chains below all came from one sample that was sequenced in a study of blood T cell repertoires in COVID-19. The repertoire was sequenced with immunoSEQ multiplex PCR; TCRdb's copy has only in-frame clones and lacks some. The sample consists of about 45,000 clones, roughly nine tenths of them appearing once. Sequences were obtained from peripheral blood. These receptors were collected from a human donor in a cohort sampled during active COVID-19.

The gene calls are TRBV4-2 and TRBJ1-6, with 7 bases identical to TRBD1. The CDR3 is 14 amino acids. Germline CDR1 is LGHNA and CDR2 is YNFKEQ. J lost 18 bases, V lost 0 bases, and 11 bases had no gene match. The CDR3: CASSQDPASRGAHF. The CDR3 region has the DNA TGTGCCAGCAGCCAAGATCCTGCCTCCAGGGGGGCCCACTTT.

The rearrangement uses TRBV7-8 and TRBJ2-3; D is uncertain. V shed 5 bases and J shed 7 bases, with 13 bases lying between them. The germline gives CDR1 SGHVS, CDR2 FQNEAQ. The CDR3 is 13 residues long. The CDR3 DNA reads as TGTGCCAGCAGCCCCTATCGTCCCAATACGCAGTATTTT. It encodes CASSPYRPNTQYF.

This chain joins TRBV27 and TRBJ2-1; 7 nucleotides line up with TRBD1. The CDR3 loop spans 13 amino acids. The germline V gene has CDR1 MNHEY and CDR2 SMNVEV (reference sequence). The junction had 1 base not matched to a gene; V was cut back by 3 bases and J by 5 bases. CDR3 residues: CASSFDRDNEQFF. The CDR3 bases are TGTGCCAGCAGTTTCGACAGGGACAATGAGCAGTTCTTC.

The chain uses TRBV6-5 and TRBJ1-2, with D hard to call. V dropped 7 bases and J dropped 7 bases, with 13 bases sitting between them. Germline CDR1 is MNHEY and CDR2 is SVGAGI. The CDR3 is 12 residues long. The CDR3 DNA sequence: TGTGCCAGCAATCCTTCCTCAGGTGGCTACACCTTC. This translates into CASNPSSGGYTF.

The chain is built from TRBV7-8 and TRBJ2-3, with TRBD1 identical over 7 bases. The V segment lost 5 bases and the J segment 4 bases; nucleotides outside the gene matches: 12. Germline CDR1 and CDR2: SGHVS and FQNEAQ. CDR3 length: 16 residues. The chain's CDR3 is CASSRGRLRGSDTQYF. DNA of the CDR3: TGTGCCAGCAGCCGTGGGAGACTCAGGGGGTCAGATACGCAGTATTTT.

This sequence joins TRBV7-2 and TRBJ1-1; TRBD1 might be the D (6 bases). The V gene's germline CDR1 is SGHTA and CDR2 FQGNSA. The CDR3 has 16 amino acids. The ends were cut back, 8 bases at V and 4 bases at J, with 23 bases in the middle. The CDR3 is CASPEVGGPGFTEAFF. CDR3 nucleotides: TGTGCCAGCCCCGAGGTTGGGGGCCCGGGGTTCACTGAAGCTTTCTTT. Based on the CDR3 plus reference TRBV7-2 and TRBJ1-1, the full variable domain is GAGVSQSPSNKVTEKGKDVELRCDPISGHTALYWYRQSLGQGLEFLIYFQGNSAPDKSGLPSDRFSAERTGGSVSTLTIQRTQQEDSAVYLCASPEVGGPGFTEAFFGQGTRLTVV.

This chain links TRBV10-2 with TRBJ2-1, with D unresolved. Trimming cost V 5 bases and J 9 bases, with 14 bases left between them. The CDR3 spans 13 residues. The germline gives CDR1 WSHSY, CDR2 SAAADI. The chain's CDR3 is CASSPNDKLEQFF. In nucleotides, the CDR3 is TGCGCCAGCAGTCCTAACGACAAGCTTGAGCAGTTCTTC.

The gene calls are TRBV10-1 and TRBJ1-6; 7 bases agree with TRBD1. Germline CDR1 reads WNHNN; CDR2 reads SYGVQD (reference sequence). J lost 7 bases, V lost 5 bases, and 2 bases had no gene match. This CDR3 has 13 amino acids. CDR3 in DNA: TGCGCCAGCAGTACAGGGGAAAATTCACCCCTCCACTTT. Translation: CASSTGENSPLHF.